The clone carrying this T cell receptor (beta chain) was counted many times. The antigen is unknown. V gave up 4 bases and J gave up 0 bases; unmatched junction bases: 6. Germline V gene sequence: CDR1 SGHAT, CDR2 FQNNGV. The CDR3 runs 16 residues. The source of the sample is a study of identical twins. Study observations and caveats: Insertions were fewer in abundant cord blood beta clonotypes, whereas memory repertoires showed none of this pattern.

TCRdb re-called the 5' RACE reads through MiXCR, storing one row per CDR3 protein. This sample carries about 280,000 distinct CDR3 sequences, more than 6.5% of them seen once, and the ten largest clones take over 2%. The same sample was also used in a study of yellow fever vaccine responses in identical twins.

Sequencing was performed on memory (CD45RO+) T cells sorted from blood. The sequence came from a woman between 18 and 29 years old in good health. This rearrangement joins TRBV11-2 to TRBJ1-3; 7 nucleotides match TRBD1. Here the CDR3 reads CASSSTTGNSGNTIYF. The CDR3 DNA sequence: TGTGCCAGCAGCTCCACGACAGGGAACTCTGGAAACACCATATATTTT.